The 25 T cell receptor beta chains in this list originate from one sample, sequenced in a study of cytomegalovirus exposure and HLA in healthy donors (dated by TCRdb to the late 2010s). Receptors were amplified or captured by the immunoSEQ multiplex PCR assay. A mixture of 60 forward primers for TCR Vbeta segments and 13 reverse primers for TCR Jbeta segments was used in the multiplex PCR. TCRdb took this table from immuneACCESS and kept in-frame rearrangements with V and J called. Such tables lack part of the clones; where checked against another copy, unresolved V genes explain under half of the gap, and the rest is unexplained. In this sample the table shows about 120,000 clones, over 8.5% of which occur a single time. 6% to 7.5% of the sample belongs to the ten largest clones. Sequencing input: PBMCs. These receptors were collected from a middle-aged woman in good health and CMV-seropositive.

The chain uses TRBV5-1 and TRBJ2-3; 16 bases map to TRBD2. CDR3 length: 18 amino acids. The V segment lost 0 bases and the J segment 7 bases; nucleotides outside the gene matches: 8. The germline gives CDR1 SGHRS, CDR2 YFSETQ. The CDR3 DNA reads as TGCGCCAGCAGCTTGGTTGGGACTAGCGGGGGGGCCGCGAATACGCAGTATTTT. Translated, it gives CASSLVGTSGGAANTQYF.

The chain couples TRBV11-2 to TRBJ2-1; 8 nucleotides agree with TRBD2. Trimming took 3 bases from V and 4 from J; bases not matched to a gene: 5. CDR3 length equals 15 residues. Germline-derived CDR1 and CDR2 are SGHAT and FQNNGV. CDR3 sequence reads: CASSLGGGIYNEQFF. CDR3 coding DNA: TGTGCCAGCAGCTTGGGCGGGGGGATATACAATGAGCAGTTCTTC.

The V call is TRBV19, the J call TRBJ1-5; D might be TRBD1 (5 bases). Trimming cost V 7 bases and J 3 bases, with 16 bases left between them. Germline CDR1 reads LNHDA; CDR2 reads SQIVND (reference sequence). CDR3 length: 15 residues. The DNA for the CDR3 is TGTGCCAGTAAGCTTACGGACATTGCCAATCAGCCCCAGCATTTT. It is translated as CASKLTDIANQPQHF.

The chain carries TRBV6-6 and TRBJ1-1; no clear D gene. V lost 2 bases and J 0 bases, leaving 7 bases between the germline ends. The V gene's germline CDR1 is MNHNY and CDR2 SVGAGI (reference sequence). The CDR3 sequence is 14 residues long. The CDR3 DNA reads TGTGCCAGCAGTTACGGCAGATTGAACACTGAAGCTTTCTTT. Amino acids: CASSYGRLNTEAFF.

This chain links TRBV4-1 with TRBJ1-2, with TRBD1 as a possible D gene (6 bases). The CDR3 extends over 15 amino acids. In germline, CDR1 is MGHRA, CDR2 YSYEKL. V dropped 1 base and J dropped 3 bases, with 12 bases sitting between them. The CDR3 DNA follows: TGCGCCAGCAGCCAAGCCGCACAGGGACACTATGGCTACACCTTC. Its protein is CASSQAAQGHYGYTF.

This clone was observed a handful of times. This rearrangement joins TRBV11-2 to TRBJ1-1, with D perhaps matching TRBD1 (6 bases). The CDR3 contains 13 residues. V lost 6 bases, J lost 4 bases, and 12 bases lay in between. Germline assignment: CDR1 SGHAT and CDR2 FQNNGV. DNA for the CDR3: TGTGCCAGCAGTTACAGGGTGGGCACTGAAGCTTTCTTT. This translates into CASSYRVGTEAFF.

The chain joins TRBV7-9 to TRBJ2-1, with 13 nucleotides matching TRBD2. CDR3 size: 15 residues. The V segment lost 1 base and the J segment 7 bases; nucleotides outside the gene matches: 1. The germline gives CDR1 SEHNR, CDR2 FQNEAQ (reference sequence). The chain's CDR3 is CASSLGTSGGNEQFF. In DNA form, the CDR3 reads TGTGCCAGCAGCTTAGGGACTAGCGGGGGAAATGAGCAGTTCTTC.

Concerning this clone: The identical CDR3 is also encoded by other nucleotide sequences in the sample. The chain carries TRBV5-6 and TRBJ2-5; TRBD1 is a possible D gene (6 bases). The CDR3 is made up of 14 amino acids. Germline CDR1 SGHDT, CDR2 YYEEEE. Trimming shortened V by 1 base and J by 3 bases, and 10 bases separated the two germline ends. CDR3 region: CASSLTGSKETQYF. Written as DNA, the CDR3 is TGTGCCAGCAGCTTGACAGGGAGTAAAGAGACCCAGTACTTC.

There are a few counts of this clone. The J gene is TRBJ1-1, the V gene TRBV5-8; perhaps TRBD1 as D (5 bases). The germline CDR1 and CDR2 sequences are SGHTS and YDEGEE. The V end was cut by 0 bases, the J end by 2 bases, with 11 bases between. CDR3 length equals 15 residues. This chain's CDR3 is CASSLAGGYNTEAFF. The CDR3 nucleotides are TGTGCCAGCAGCTTGGCGGGGGGATATAACACTGAAGCTTTCTTT.

Only a few counts were recorded for this clone. The V call is TRBV6-5, the J call TRBJ1-2; 7 positions agree with TRBD1. CDR3 size: 12 residues. J gave up 6 bases and V 5 bases, and 3 bases lay outside the gene matches. The germline gives CDR1 MNHEY, CDR2 SVGAGI. The CDR3 sequence is CASSKDRDGYTF. In DNA form, the CDR3 reads TGTGCCAGCAGTAAAGACAGGGATGGCTACACCTTC.

J is TRBJ1-1 and V is TRBV19; D is unclear. The CDR3 is 15 amino acids. Germline loops: CDR1 LNHDA, CDR2 SQIVND (reference sequence). Between the trimmed V and J ends, which lost 0 bases and 10 bases, there was a span of 18 bases. CDR3 amino acids: CASSIDNTSGNVAFF. DNA for the CDR3: TGTGCCAGTAGTATAGATAATACTTCCGGGAACGTAGCTTTCTTT.

Concerning this clone itself: Other DNA sequences in this specimen translate into the identical CDR3. The CDR3 DNA is TGTGCCAGCAGTTACTCCGACAGGGGCACTGAAGCTTTCTTT. It yields the protein CASSYSDRGTEAFF. The chain employs TRBV6-5 and TRBJ1-1; TRBD1 matches 8 bases. CDR1 is MNHEY, CDR2 SVGAGI, per germline. This CDR3 has 14 amino acids. The V segment lost 0 bases and the J segment 4 bases; nucleotides outside the gene matches: 1.

This chain links TRBV28 with TRBJ2-2; no clear D gene. CDR1 is MDHEN, CDR2 SYDVKM, per germline. The CDR3 consists of 14 residues. V was clipped by 4 bases and J by 4 bases, with 10 bases between them. The CDR3 bases are TGTGCCAGCAGTTCTCGGTCCTTCACCGGGGAGCTGTTTTTT. Its protein is CASSSRSFTGELFF. Variable domain in full (rest from reference TRBV28 and TRBJ2-2): DVKVTQSSRYLVKRTGEKVFLECVQDMDHENMFWYRQDPGLGLRLIYFSYDVKMKEKGDIPEGYSVSREKKERFSLILESASTNQTSMYLCASSSRSFTGELFFGEGSRLTVL.

In its sample, this clone was seen a few times. The chain uses TRBV5-6 and TRBJ2-1; 12 bases map to TRBD1. The CDR3 has 14 amino acids. The germline V gene encodes CDR1 SGHDT and CDR2 YYEEEE. The J segment lost 7 bases and the V segment lost 4 bases, leaving 3 bases of the junction unmatched. The CDR3 spells CASSQGQGANEQFF. CDR3 in DNA: TGTGCCAGCAGCCAGGGACAGGGGGCTAATGAGCAGTTCTTC.

V is TRBV27 and J is TRBJ2-7; tentatively, D is TRBD1 (7 bases). This CDR3 comprises 16 residues. Germline V CDR1 and CDR2: MNHEY, SMNVEV (reference sequence). V lost 5 bases to trimming and J lost 0 bases, with 17 bases between them. Here the CDR3 reads CASSPRGATYSYEQYF. In DNA form, the CDR3 reads TGTGCCAGCAGTCCCAGGGGGGCTACTTACTCCTACGAGCAGTACTTC.

This clone was counted a few times. This chain uses TRBV11-2 with TRBJ2-5; 12 bases align to TRBD2. The germline V gene has CDR1 SGHAT and CDR2 FQNNGV. The CDR3 totals 16 residues. V was pared by 0 bases and J by 7 bases, with 6 bases of the junction left unmatched. The CDR3 coding sequence is TGTGCCAGCAGCTTAGATCTAGCGGGGGGGCCCGGGACCCAGTACTTC. This gives the protein CASSLDLAGGPGTQYF.

Only a few counts were recorded for this clone. The CDR3, as DNA: TGTGCCAGCAGCCTCGGACTAGCGGGGGTAGATACGCAGTATTTT. Amino acid sequence: CASSLGLAGVDTQYF. The rearrangement joins TRBV7-3 to TRBJ2-3; 13 bases fit TRBD2. This CDR3 spans 15 amino acids. Per the germline V gene, CDR1 is SGHTA and CDR2 is FQGTGA. V lost 5 bases to trimming and J lost 5 bases; unmatched junction nucleotides: 4.

This clone occurred a few times. The J gene is TRBJ1-2, the V gene TRBV6-1; 7 nucleotides align to TRBD1. The germline V gene encodes CDR1 MNHNS and CDR2 SASEGT. Trimming took 7 bases from V and 4 from J; bases not matched to a gene: 9. CDR3 length equals 14 residues. CDR3: CASISTGHTYGYTF. Here the CDR3 DNA reads TGTGCCAGCATCTCGACAGGGCATACCTATGGCTACACCTTC.

This clone has just a few counts. The V call is TRBV6-1, the J call TRBJ2-5, with 8 bases identical to TRBD1. Germline trimming cut 5 bases from V and 4 bases from J; bases unmatched to any gene: 6. The germline gives CDR1 MNHNS, CDR2 SASEGT. CDR3 length: 14 residues. The CDR3 bases are TGTGCCAGCAGTTCTACAGGGGGAGGAGAGACCCAGTACTTC. As protein: CASSSTGGGETQYF.

This clone was found a few times. The chain combines TRBV19 with TRBJ1-5; the match to TRBD1 covers 7 bases. V trimming: 6 bases; J trimming: 5 bases; junction bases outside the gene matches: 13. Germline loops: CDR1 LNHDA, CDR2 SQIVND (reference sequence). This CDR3 is 16 amino acids long. CDR3 bases: TGTGCCAGTAGCAACACATTGGACAGGCTGCATCAGCCCCAGCATTTT. Protein sequence: CASSNTLDRLHQPQHF.

Many counts were recorded for this clone. The genes are TRBV7-7 and TRBJ1-4, with TRBD1 as a possible D gene (6 bases). CDR3 length: 16 amino acids. Germline V gene lookup returns CDR1 SSHAT and CDR2 FNYEAQ (reference sequence). Trimming took 5 bases from V and 4 from J, leaving 17 bases between them. In DNA form, the CDR3 reads TGTGCCAGCAGCCCCTTTAAGACAGGATTTAATGAAAAACTGTTTTTT. This gives the protein CASSPFKTGFNEKLFF.

The sample holds a few counts of this clone. The rearrangement links TRBV20-1 to TRBJ2-5; D is uncertain. Germline V CDR1 and CDR2: DFQATT, SNEGSKA (reference sequence). This CDR3 is built from 11 residues. Deletions cut 1 base from V and 5 bases from J, with 5 bases between. CDR3 DNA sequence: TGCAGTGCTAGAGCCGGGGAGACCCAGTACTTC. Protein product: CSARAGETQYF.

This clone was picked up a small number of times. This rearrangement joins TRBV28 to TRBJ1-1; 7 nucleotides align to TRBD1. V lost 5 bases, J lost 1 base, and 4 bases stayed unmatched. This CDR3 comprises 14 residues. Germline assignment: CDR1 MDHEN and CDR2 SYDVKM. The CDR3 DNA is TGTGCCAGCAGTAACAGGGGAGGGAACACTGAAGCTTTCTTT. This encodes CASSNRGGNTEAFF.

As to this clone: Additional DNA sequences in this sample encode the identical CDR3. Here the CDR3 DNA reads TGTGCCACCAGCAGAGATGGAGATACTGGGGCCAACGTCCTGACTTTC. This sequence encodes CATSRDGDTGANVLTF. This rearrangement joins TRBV15 to TRBJ2-6, with D hard to call. Per the germline V gene, CDR1 is LNHNV and CDR2 is YYDKDF (reference sequence). The V and J ends lost 0 bases and 2 bases respectively, with 8 bases between them. This CDR3 is built from 16 residues.

This clone has a handful of counts. This sequence joins TRBV7-6 and TRBJ1-4; D perhaps matches TRBD1 (5 bases). This CDR3 is 15 amino acids long. V shed 5 bases and J shed 7 bases, with 17 bases lying between them. CDR1 is SGHVS, CDR2 FNYEAQ, per germline. DNA of the CDR3: TGTGCCAGCAGCATCGCCAGGGTGCCGACTGAAAAACTGTTTTTT. It codes for CASSIARVPTEKLFF.